These 28 T cell receptor beta chains share one sample of origin, sequenced in a study of sequential checkpoint blockade in melanoma. Indicated treatment: randomized to nivolumab then ipilimumab (arm A) or the reverse (arm B). Method: immunoSEQ multiplex PCR; TCRdb's copy keeps in-frame clones and lacks some. This sample has fewer than 25,000 clones, with 80% found just once. The sequenced sample was CD8+ T cells sorted from blood (inferred from file names), obtained from a patient given nivolumab and ipilimumab in sequence. The receptors shown here come from a human donor with melanoma.

The genes are TRBV19 and TRBJ2-6, with 7 bases matching TRBD1. The CDR3 length is 15 residues. Germline V CDR1 and CDR2: LNHDA, SQIVND (reference sequence). V gave up 3 bases and J gave up 4 bases; unmatched junction bases: 3. The CDR3 region has the DNA TGTGCCAGTAGTATTACAGGGGTCGGGGCCAACGTCCTGACTTTC. It yields the protein CASSITGVGANVLTF.

The chain links TRBV29-1 to TRBJ2-2; the D gene is possibly TRBD2 (5 bases). The germline V gene has CDR1 SQVTM and CDR2 ANQGSEA. Trimming left V 6 bases short and J 7 bases short, with 21 bases between. The CDR3 contains 15 residues. CDR3 in amino acids: CSVGSSSGISGELFF. The CDR3 nucleotides are TGCAGCGTCGGATCCTCTTCCGGGATCAGCGGGGAGCTGTTTTTT.

The chain recombines TRBV28 with TRBJ2-7; D is perhaps TRBD1 (6 bases). The CDR3 covers 12 residues. Trimming shortened V by 5 bases and J by 6 bases, and 11 bases separated the two germline ends. Germline V gene sequence: CDR1 MDHEN, CDR2 SYDVKM. CDR3 sequence (DNA): TGTGCCAGCAGTCTCAGGGGCGCCGAGCAGTACTTC. It is translated as CASSLRGAEQYF.

The genes are TRBV6-5 and TRBJ1-2, with D maybe TRBD1 (5 bases). V dropped 6 bases and J dropped 1 base, with 15 bases sitting between them. The CDR3 consists of 15 residues. Germline CDR1 is MNHEY and CDR2 is SVGAGI. The CDR3: CASSQDSFNNYGYTF. The CDR3 DNA reads as TGTGCCAGCAGCCAAGACAGTTTTAATAACTATGGCTACACCTTC.

V gene TRBV5-6 combines with J gene TRBJ2-2; D is perhaps TRBD2 (6 bases). Per germline, CDR1 SGHDT and CDR2 YYEEEE. Trimming left V 3 bases short and J 6 bases short, with 21 bases between. The CDR3 is made up of 17 amino acids. The CDR3 reads CASSSSAGTPSPGELFF. Written as DNA, the CDR3 is TGTGCCAGCAGCTCCTCCGCCGGGACTCCTTCCCCCGGGGAGCTGTTTTTT.

The J gene is TRBJ2-2, the V gene TRBV7-9; D call uncertain. The CDR3 length is 15 residues. The V gene's germline CDR1 is SEHNR and CDR2 FQNEAQ (reference sequence). Between the trimmed V and J ends, which lost 5 bases and 1 base, there was a span of 11 bases. CDR3 in amino acids: CASSPPRRNTGELFF. The DNA for the CDR3 is TGTGCCAGCAGCCCCCCCAGGCGGAACACCGGGGAGCTGTTTTTT.

The chain uses TRBV15 and TRBJ1-5; D unresolved. The CDR3 spans 14 residues. Trimming cost V 4 bases and J 2 bases, with 9 bases left between them. The germline gives CDR1 LNHNV, CDR2 YYDKDF (reference sequence). CDR3 protein: CATSTRLGNQPQHF. The CDR3 DNA reads as TGTGCCACCAGCACGCGCCTCGGCAATCAGCCCCAGCATTTT.

This sequence joins TRBV4-1 and TRBJ2-5; 8 bases align to TRBD2. The J call may be incorrect, as the DNA end agrees better with TRBJ2-7. This CDR3 contains 16 residues. The germline V gene encodes CDR1 MGHRA and CDR2 YSYEKL. CDR3 sequence (DNA): TGCGCCAGCAGCCCCGAAGCGGGAGTGGGGACCTACGAGCAGTACTTC. Protein product: CASSPEAGVGTYEQYF.

This chain joins TRBV7-6 and TRBJ1-4, with D perhaps TRBD1 (5 bases). The CDR3 runs 15 residues. Trimming removed 5 bases from V and 7 bases from J, with 17 bases in between. Germline lookup yields CDR1 SGHVS and CDR2 FNYEAQ. The DNA of the CDR3 is TGTGCCAGCAGCCCCTTTCAGGGCGTCTTTGAAAAACTGTTTTTT. It encodes CASSPFQGVFEKLFF.

This clone was detected only once. The CDR3 DNA reads TGTGCCAGCACTCCACTTTACGGGGGAAAGCAGTATGGCTACACCTTC. It codes for CASTPLYGGKQYGYTF. The chain employs TRBV7-2 and TRBJ1-2; tentatively, D is TRBD1 (5 bases). The CDR3 is 16 residues long. Deletions cut 7 bases from V and 5 bases from J, with 23 bases between. Germline CDR1 is SGHTA and CDR2 is FQGNSA.

The CDR3 spells CASSSNTGGGNQPQHF. DNA of the CDR3: TGTGCCAGCAGCTCCAACACAGGGGGCGGGAATCAGCCCCAGCATTTT. This chain uses TRBV7-8 with TRBJ1-5; 9 bases are shared with TRBD1. This CDR3 has 16 residues. CDR1 and CDR2 (germline): SGHVS, FQNEAQ. V dropped 4 bases and J dropped 4; count of bases not matched to a gene: 8.

This chain joins TRBV19 and TRBJ2-7; 13 nucleotides match TRBD2. J was trimmed by 6 bases and V by 3 bases; bases with no gene match: 2. The V gene's germline CDR1 is LNHDA and CDR2 SQIVND (reference sequence). This CDR3 has 14 residues. The CDR3 region has the DNA TGTGCCAGTAGTATGGGACTAGCGGGAATCGAGCAGTACTTC. It is translated as CASSMGLAGIEQYF.

Within the sample, this clone is medium-sized. This chain uses TRBV10-3 with TRBJ1-6; tentatively, D is TRBD1 (5 bases). Trimming took off 3 bases at V and 8 bases at J, with 14 bases between the two ends. Germline-derived CDR1 and CDR2 are ENHRY and SYGVKD. This CDR3 is 15 amino acids long. CDR3 protein: CAISDGHDLDSPLHF. CDR3 nucleotide sequence: TGTGCCATCAGTGACGGACACGATTTGGATTCACCCCTCCACTTT.

The chain couples TRBV18 to TRBJ2-7; possible D gene TRBD2, 5 bases. Looked up from germline, CDR1 is KGHSH and CDR2 is LQKENI. This CDR3 spans 16 amino acids. V dropped 3 bases and J dropped 4 bases, with 19 bases sitting between them. The CDR3 spells CASSPGELGGLYEQYF. In DNA, the CDR3 is TGTGCCAGCTCACCGGGAGAGTTAGGAGGATTGTACGAGCAGTACTTC.

The chain combines TRBV27 with TRBJ2-7; 10 bases line up with TRBD2. The CDR3 has 16 amino acids. Germline assignment: CDR1 MNHEY and CDR2 SMNVEV (reference sequence). The ends lost 3 bases at V and 5 bases at J; junction bases unmatched: 10. The CDR3 DNA follows: TGTGCCAGCAGTTTCCCTCCGGGACTAGCGATCCACGAGCAGTACTTC. Its protein is CASSFPPGLAIHEQYF.

V usage is TRBV6-4 and J usage is TRBJ2-6; D is possibly TRBD1 (5 bases). Trimming removed 6 bases at V and 2 bases at J, with 11 bases between. Per the germline V gene, CDR1 is MRHNA and CDR2 is SNTAGT. This CDR3 is 15 amino acids long. DNA of the CDR3: TGTGCCAGCAGCCTCGACAGTACTGGGGCCAACGTCCTGACTTTC. This codes for CASSLDSTGANVLTF.

The V and J genes are TRBV13 and TRBJ2-5; 11 nucleotides match TRBD2. This CDR3 comprises 16 residues. Losses at the gene ends were 4 bases for V and 5 bases for J; bases not matched to a gene: 9. From germline, CDR1 is PRHDT and CDR2 FYEKMQ (reference sequence). CDR3 sequence (DNA): TGTGCCAGCAGCTCCAGACTAGCGGGGATGGGGGAGACCCAGTACTTC. Protein: CASSSRLAGMGETQYF.

CDR3 nucleotide sequence: TGCGCCAGCAGCCAAGATTGGGCCACCTACGAGCAGTACTTC. Translating it yields CASSQDWATYEQYF. V and J are TRBV4-3 and TRBJ2-7; unclear D gene. Trimming removed 0 bases from V and 2 bases from J, with 8 bases in between. CDR3 length: 14 residues. Germline V CDR1 and CDR2: LGHNA, YSLEER.

The chain has TRBV5-6 and TRBJ2-7; D perhaps matches TRBD2 (5 bases). There are 14 residues in the CDR3. Trimming left V 0 bases short and J 4 bases short, with 11 bases between. Germline V CDR1 and CDR2: SGHDT, YYEEEE. CDR3 sequence reads: CASSLESRGYEQYF. The CDR3 DNA is TGTGCCAGCAGCTTGGAATCACGGGGTTACGAGCAGTACTTC.

The chain combines TRBV19 with TRBJ2-1; D ambiguous. The CDR3 loop spans 13 amino acids. Germline V gene lookup returns CDR1 LNHDA and CDR2 SQIVND (reference sequence). Deletions cut 5 bases from V and 8 bases from J, with 13 bases between. This CDR3 is CASSPPEAYEQFF. In DNA, the CDR3 is TGTGCCAGTAGTCCCCCAGAGGCGTATGAGCAGTTCTTC.

V is TRBV5-1 and J is TRBJ2-1, with a possible D match to TRBD1 (6 bases). Trimming left V 2 bases short and J 10 bases short, with 10 bases between. Germline V gene lookup returns CDR1 SGHRS and CDR2 YFSETQ. The CDR3 length is 12 residues. The CDR3 loop reads CASSFGGREQFF. CDR3 sequence (DNA): TGCGCCAGCAGCTTTGGGGGCCGGGAGCAGTTCTTC.

This CDR3 reads CASSLYRLAGGQETQYF. CDR3 bases: TGTGCCAGCAGTTTATACAGACTAGCGGGGGGCCAAGAGACCCAGTACTTC. This chain joins TRBV27 and TRBJ2-5; TRBD2 matches 13 bases. This CDR3 is built from 17 residues. The germline CDR1 and CDR2 sequences are MNHEY and SMNVEV (reference sequence). V lost 1 base and J lost 1; bases outside the gene matches: 3.

The chain links TRBV19 to TRBJ2-7; D gene ambiguous. Germline CDR1 reads LNHDA; CDR2 reads SQIVND (reference sequence). CDR3 size: 12 residues. V was trimmed by 3 bases and J by 0 bases, leaving 3 bases between them. The CDR3 protein is CASSINSYEQYF. The CDR3 DNA sequence: TGTGCCAGTAGTATCAACTCCTACGAGCAGTACTTC.

The chain employs TRBV5-1 and TRBJ1-6; a possible D gene is TRBD1 (5 bases). V was pared by 2 bases and J by 7 bases, with 7 bases between. The CDR3 contains 13 residues. Germline V gene lookup returns CDR1 SGHRS and CDR2 YFSETQ. The CDR3 spells CASSLGANSPLHF. The CDR3 coding sequence is TGCGCCAGCAGCTTAGGGGCCAATTCACCCCTCCACTTT.

The V gene is TRBV10-3, the J gene TRBJ1-1; no clear D. This CDR3 contains 14 residues. V lost 0 bases, J lost 1 base, and 6 bases lay in between. Per germline, CDR1 ENHRY and CDR2 SYGVKD. The DNA of the CDR3 is TGTGCCATCAGTGAGTCCGGTGGGAACACTGAAGCTTTCTTT. Translating it yields CAISESGGNTEAFF.

The rearrangement links TRBV6-5 to TRBJ2-7; 8 nucleotides line up with TRBD1. Germline loops: CDR1 MNHEY, CDR2 SVGAGI. V was clipped by 0 bases and J by 7 bases; unmatched bases: 11. The CDR3 runs to 16 residues. CDR3 bases: TGTGCCAGCAGTTACTCGCGAAGGACAGGGTATCGAGAGCAGTACTTC. Translating it yields CASSYSRRTGYREQYF.

The J gene is TRBJ1-1, the V gene TRBV5-1, with TRBD1 matching over 7 bases. CDR3 size: 16 residues. Germline lookup yields CDR1 SGHRS and CDR2 YFSETQ. The trim removed 1 base at V and 1 base at J, leaving 7 bases unmatched. The CDR3 is CASSLIQGIGNTEAFF. The CDR3 DNA sequence: TGCGCCAGCAGCTTGATACAGGGGATAGGGAACACTGAAGCTTTCTTT.

This chain uses TRBV5-6 with TRBJ2-7; 13 nucleotides match TRBD2. Losses at the gene ends were 4 bases for V and 4 bases for J; bases not matched to a gene: 5. CDR3 size: 15 residues. Per the germline V gene, CDR1 is SGHDT and CDR2 is YYEEEE. The CDR3 DNA reads as TGTGCCAGCAGCGCGGGGACTAGCGGGATTTACGAGCAGTACTTC. Protein sequence: CASSAGTSGIYEQYF.